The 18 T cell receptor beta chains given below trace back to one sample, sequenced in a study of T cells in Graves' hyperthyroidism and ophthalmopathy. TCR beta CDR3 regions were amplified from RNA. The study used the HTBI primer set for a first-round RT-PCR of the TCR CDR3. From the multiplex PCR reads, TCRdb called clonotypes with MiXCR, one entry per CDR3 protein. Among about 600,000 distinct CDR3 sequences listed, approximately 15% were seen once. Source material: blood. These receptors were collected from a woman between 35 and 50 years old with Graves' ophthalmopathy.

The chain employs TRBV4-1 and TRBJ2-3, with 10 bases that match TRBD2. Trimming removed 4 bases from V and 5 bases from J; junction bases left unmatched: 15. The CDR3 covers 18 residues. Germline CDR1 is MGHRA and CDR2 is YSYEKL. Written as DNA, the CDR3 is TGCGCCAGCAGCCCACACCGGACAGCGCTAGCGGGAGAAGATACGCAGTATTTT. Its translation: CASSPHRTALAGEDTQYF.

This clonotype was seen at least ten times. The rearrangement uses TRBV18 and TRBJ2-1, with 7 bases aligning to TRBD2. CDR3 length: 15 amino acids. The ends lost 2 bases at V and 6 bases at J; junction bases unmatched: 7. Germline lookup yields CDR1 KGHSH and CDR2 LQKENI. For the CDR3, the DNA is TGTGCCAGCTCACCAGGGACTACTGTGGTCAATGAGCAGTTCTTC. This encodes CASSPGTTVVNEQFF.

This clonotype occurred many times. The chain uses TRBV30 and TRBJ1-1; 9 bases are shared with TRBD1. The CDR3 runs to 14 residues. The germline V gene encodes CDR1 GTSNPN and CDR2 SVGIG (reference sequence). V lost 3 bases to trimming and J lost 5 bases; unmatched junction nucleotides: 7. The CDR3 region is CAWSQDRGRTEAFF. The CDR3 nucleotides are TGTGCCTGGAGCCAAGACAGGGGGAGGACTGAAGCTTTCTTT.

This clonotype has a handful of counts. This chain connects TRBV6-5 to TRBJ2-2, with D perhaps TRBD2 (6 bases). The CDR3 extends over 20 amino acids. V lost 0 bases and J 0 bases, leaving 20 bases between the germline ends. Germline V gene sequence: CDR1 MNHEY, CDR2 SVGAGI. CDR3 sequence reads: CASSYSTGVSQEANTGELFF. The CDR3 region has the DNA TGTGCCAGCAGTTACTCGACGGGGGTTTCGCAAGAAGCGAACACCGGGGAGCTGTTTTTT.

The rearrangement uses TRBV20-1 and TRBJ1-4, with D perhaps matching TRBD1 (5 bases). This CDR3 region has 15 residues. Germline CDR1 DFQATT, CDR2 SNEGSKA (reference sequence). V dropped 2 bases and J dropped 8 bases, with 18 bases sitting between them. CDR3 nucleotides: TGCAGTGCTAGACCCCGGGAAGGGGCATGGGAAAAACTGTTTTTT. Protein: CSARPREGAWEKLFF.

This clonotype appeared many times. The CDR3 region has the DNA TGTGCCAGCTCGACGACCGGGGGCACAGATACGCAGTATTTT. Translation gives CASSTTGGTDTQYF. This chain joins TRBV18 and TRBJ2-3; tentatively, D is TRBD2 (5 bases). CDR1 is KGHSH, CDR2 LQKENI, per germline. This CDR3 spans 14 amino acids. V lost 6 bases to trimming and J lost 1 base, with 11 bases between them.

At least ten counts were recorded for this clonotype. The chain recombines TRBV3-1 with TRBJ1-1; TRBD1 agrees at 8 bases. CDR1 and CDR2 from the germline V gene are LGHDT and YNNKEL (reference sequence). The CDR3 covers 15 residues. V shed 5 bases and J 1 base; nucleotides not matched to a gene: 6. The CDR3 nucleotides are TGTGCCAGCAGCGAACTGGACAGGGAGAACACTGAAGCTTTCTTT. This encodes CASSELDRENTEAFF.

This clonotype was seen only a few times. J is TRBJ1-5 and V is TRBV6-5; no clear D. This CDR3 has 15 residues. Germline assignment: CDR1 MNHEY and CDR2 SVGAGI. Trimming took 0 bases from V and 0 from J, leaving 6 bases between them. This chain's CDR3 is CASSYSADSNQPQHF. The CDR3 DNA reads TGTGCCAGCAGTTACTCGGCAGATAGCAATCAGCCCCAGCATTTT.

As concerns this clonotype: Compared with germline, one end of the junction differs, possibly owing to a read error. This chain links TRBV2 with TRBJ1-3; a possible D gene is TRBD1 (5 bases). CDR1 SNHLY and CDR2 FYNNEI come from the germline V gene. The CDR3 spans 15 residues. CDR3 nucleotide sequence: TGTGCCAGCAGTGATGAAGGGGCCGGTGGAGACACCATATATTTT. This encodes CASSDEGAGGDTIYF.

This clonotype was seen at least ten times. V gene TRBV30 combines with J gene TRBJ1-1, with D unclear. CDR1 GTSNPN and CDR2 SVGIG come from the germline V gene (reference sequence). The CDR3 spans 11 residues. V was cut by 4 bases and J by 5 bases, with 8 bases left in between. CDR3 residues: CAWKQRTEAFF. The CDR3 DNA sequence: TGTGCCTGGAAGCAGCGGACTGAAGCTTTCTTT.

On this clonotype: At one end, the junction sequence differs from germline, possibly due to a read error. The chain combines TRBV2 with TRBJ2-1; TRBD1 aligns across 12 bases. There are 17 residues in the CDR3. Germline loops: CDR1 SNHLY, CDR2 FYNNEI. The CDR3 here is CAGGGQGARSPYNEQLF. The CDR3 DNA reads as TGTGCCGGAGGGGGACAGGGGGCGAGAAGCCCCTACAATGAGCAGCTCTTC.

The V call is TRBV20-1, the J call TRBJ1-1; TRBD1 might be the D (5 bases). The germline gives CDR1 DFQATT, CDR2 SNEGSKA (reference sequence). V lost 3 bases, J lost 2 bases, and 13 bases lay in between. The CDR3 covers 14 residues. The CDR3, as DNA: TGCAGTGCTAGGTTTCCAGGGAGTAACACTGAAGCTTTCTTT. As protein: CSARFPGSNTEAFF.

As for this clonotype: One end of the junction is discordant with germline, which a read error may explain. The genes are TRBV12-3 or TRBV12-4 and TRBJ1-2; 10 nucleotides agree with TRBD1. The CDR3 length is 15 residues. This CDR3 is CASSPRTGGQYGYSF. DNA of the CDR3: TGTGCCAGCAGTCCTCGGACAGGGGGGCAGTATGGCTACAGCTTC.

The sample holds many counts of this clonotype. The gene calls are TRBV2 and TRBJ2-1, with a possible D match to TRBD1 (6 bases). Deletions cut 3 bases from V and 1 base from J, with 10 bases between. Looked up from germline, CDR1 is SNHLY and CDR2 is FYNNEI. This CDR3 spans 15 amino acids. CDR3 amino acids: CASSEARGSYNEQFF. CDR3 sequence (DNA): TGTGCCAGCAGTGAGGCGAGGGGGTCCTACAATGAGCAGTTCTTC.

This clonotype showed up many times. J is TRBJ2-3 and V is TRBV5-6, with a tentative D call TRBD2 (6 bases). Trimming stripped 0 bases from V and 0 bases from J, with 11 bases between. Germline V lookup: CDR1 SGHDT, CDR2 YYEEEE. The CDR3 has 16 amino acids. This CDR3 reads CASSLELGTSTDTQYF. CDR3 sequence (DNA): TGTGCCAGCAGCTTGGAACTAGGGACTAGCACAGATACGCAGTATTTT.

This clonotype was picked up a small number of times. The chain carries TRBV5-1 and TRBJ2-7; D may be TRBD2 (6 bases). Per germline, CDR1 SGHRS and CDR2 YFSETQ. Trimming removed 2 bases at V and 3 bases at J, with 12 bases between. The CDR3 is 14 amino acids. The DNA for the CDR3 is TGCGCCAGCAGCTTTGGAGGGGAGGTCTACGAGCAGTACTTC. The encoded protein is CASSFGGEVYEQYF. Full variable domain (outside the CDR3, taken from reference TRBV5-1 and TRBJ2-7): KAGVTQTPRYLIKTRGQQVTLSCSPISGHRSVSWYQQTPGQGLQFLFEYFSETQRNKGNFPGRFSGRQFSNSRSEMNVSTLELGDSALYLCASSFGGEVYEQYFGPGTRLTVT.

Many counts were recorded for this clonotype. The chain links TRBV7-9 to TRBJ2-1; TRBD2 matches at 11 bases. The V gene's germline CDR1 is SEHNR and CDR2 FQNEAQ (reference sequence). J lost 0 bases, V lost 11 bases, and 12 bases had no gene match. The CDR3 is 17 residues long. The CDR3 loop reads CACRGTSGPRSYNEQFF. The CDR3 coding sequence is TGTGCCTGCCGAGGGACTAGCGGACCTCGCTCCTACAATGAGCAGTTCTTC.

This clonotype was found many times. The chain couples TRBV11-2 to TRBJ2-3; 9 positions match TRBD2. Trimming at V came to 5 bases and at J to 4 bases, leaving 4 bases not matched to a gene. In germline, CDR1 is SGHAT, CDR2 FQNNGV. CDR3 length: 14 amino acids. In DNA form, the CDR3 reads TGTGCCAGCAGCACGACTAGCGGCGCAGATACGCAGTATTTT. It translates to CASSTTSGADTQYF.